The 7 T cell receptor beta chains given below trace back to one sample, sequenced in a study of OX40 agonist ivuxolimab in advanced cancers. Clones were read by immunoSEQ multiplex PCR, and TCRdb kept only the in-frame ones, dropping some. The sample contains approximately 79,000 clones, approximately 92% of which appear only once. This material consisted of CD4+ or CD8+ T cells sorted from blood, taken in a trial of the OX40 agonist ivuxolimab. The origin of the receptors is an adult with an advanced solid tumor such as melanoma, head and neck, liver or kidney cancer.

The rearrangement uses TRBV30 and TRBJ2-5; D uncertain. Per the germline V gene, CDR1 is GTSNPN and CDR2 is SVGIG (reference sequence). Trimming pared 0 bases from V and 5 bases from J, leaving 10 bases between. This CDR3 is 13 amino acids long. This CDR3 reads CAWSVQGLETQYF. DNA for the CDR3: TGTGCCTGGAGTGTACAAGGTCTGGAGACCCAGTACTTC.

CDR3 bases: TGTGCCAGCAGCGACCTTGATATCTATGGCTACACCTTC. Translation: CASSDLDIYGYTF. The J gene is TRBJ1-2, the V gene TRBV7-6; D gene ambiguous. Germline V gene lookup returns CDR1 SGHVS and CDR2 FNYEAQ. V was clipped by 5 bases and J by 4 bases, with 11 bases between them. The CDR3 loop spans 13 amino acids.

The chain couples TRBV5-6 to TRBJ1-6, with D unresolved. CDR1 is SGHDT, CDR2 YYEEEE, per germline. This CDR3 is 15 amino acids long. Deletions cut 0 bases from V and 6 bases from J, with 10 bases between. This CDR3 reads CASSLGIGINSPLHF. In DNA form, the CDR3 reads TGTGCCAGCAGCTTGGGTATAGGCATTAATTCACCCCTCCACTTT.

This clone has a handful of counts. The CDR3 is CASSQAGGQAGGYTF. CDR3 DNA: TGTGCCAGCAGCCAAGCTGGGGGGCAAGCGGGCGGCTACACCTTC. The chain uses TRBV4-2 and TRBJ1-2, with D possibly being TRBD1 (6 bases). V dropped 1 base and J dropped 8 bases, with 17 bases sitting between them. This CDR3 contains 15 residues. Germline assignment: CDR1 LGHNA and CDR2 YNFKEQ.

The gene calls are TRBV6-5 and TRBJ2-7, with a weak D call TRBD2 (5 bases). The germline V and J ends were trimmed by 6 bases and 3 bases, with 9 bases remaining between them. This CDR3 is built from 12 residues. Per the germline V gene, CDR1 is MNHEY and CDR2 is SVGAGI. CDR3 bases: TGTGCCAGCAGGGACTTCCTCTACGAGCAGTACTTC. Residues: CASRDFLYEQYF.

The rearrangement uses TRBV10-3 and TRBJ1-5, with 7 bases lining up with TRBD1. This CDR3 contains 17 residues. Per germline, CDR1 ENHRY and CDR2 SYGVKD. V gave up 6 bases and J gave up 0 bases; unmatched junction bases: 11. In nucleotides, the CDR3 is TGTGCCATCAGCTCCGGGACAGCAGCCACTAGCAATCAGCCCCAGCATTTT. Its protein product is CAISSGTAATSNQPQHF.

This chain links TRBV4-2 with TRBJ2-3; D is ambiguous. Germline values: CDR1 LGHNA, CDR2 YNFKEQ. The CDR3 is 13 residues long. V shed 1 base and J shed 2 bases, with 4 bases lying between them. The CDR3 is CASSQVFTDTQYF. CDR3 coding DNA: TGTGCCAGCAGCCAAGTTTTCACAGATACGCAGTATTTT.